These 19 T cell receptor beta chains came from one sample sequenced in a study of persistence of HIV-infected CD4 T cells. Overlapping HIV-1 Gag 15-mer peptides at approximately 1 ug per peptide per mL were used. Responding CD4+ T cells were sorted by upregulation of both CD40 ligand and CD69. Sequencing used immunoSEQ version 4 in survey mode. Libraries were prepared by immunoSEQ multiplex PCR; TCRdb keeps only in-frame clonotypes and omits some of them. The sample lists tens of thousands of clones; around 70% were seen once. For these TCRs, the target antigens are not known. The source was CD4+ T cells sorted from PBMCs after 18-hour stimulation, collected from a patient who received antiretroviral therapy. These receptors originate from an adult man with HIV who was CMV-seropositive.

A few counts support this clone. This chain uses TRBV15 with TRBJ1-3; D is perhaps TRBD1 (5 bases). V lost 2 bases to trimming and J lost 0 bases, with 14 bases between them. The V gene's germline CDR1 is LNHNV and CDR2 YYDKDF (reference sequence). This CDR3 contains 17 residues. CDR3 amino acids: CATSRSRGRNSGNTIYF. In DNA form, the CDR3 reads TGTGCCACCAGCAGATCCCGGGGACGGAACTCTGGAAACACCATATATTTT.

The CDR3 protein is CATGTDPSYEQYF. CDR3 DNA: TGTGCCACCGGGACAGATCCTTCCTACGAGCAGTACTTC. This chain links TRBV15 with TRBJ2-7, with 7 bases aligning to TRBD1. CDR3 size: 13 residues. Germline CDR1 and CDR2: LNHNV and YYDKDF (reference sequence). After removal of 8 bases from V and 1 base from J, the junction contained 5 bases not matched to a gene.

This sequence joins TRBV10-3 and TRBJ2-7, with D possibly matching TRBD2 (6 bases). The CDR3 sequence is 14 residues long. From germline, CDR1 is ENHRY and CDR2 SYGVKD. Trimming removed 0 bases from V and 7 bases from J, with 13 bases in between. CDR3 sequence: CAISESGGVLEQYF. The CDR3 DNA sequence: TGTGCCATCAGTGAGTCGGGGGGAGTCTTGGAGCAGTACTTC.

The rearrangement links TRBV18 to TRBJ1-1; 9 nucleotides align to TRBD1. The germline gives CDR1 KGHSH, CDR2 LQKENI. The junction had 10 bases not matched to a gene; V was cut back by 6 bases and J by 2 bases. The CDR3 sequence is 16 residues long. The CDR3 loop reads CASSSGTGNVNTEAFF. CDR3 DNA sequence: TGTGCCAGCTCTTCCGGGACAGGGAATGTTAACACTGAAGCTTTCTTT.

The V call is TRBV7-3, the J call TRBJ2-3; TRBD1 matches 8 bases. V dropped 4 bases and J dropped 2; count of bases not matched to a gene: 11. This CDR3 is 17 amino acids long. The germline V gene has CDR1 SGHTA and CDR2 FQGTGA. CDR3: CASSSPRATGATDTQYF. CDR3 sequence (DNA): TGTGCCAGCAGCTCTCCCAGAGCGACAGGGGCCACAGATACGCAGTATTTT.

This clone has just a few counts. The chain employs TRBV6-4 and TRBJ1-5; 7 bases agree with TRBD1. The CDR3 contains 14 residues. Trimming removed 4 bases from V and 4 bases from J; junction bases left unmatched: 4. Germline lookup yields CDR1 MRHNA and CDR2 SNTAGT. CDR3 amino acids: CASSAEQGNQPQHF. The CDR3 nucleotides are TGTGCCAGCAGTGCTGAACAGGGGAATCAGCCCCAGCATTTT.

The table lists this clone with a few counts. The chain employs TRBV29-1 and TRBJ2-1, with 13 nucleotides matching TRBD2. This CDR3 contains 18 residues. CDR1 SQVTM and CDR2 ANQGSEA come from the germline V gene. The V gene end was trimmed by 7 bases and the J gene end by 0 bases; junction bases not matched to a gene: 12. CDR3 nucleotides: TGCAGCGGGTCAGGAGGACTAGCGGGGGACCACTCCTACAATGAGCAGTTCTTC. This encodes CSGSGGLAGDHSYNEQFF.

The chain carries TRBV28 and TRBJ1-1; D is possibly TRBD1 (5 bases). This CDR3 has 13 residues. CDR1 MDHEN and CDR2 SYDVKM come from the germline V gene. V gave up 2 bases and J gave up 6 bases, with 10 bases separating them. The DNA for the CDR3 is TGTGCCAGCAGTTTAGGGGTGGGGGCTGAAGCTTTCTTT. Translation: CASSLGVGAEAFF.

The CDR3 sequence: CASSIGSGRHTEAFF. CDR3 in DNA: TGTGCCAGTAGTATAGGTTCGGGCCGGCACACTGAAGCTTTCTTT. The chain has TRBV19 and TRBJ1-1; D is undetermined. Germline V gene data show CDR1 as LNHDA and CDR2 as SQIVND (reference sequence). CDR3 length equals 15 residues. V gave up 1 base and J gave up 3 bases, with 12 bases separating them.

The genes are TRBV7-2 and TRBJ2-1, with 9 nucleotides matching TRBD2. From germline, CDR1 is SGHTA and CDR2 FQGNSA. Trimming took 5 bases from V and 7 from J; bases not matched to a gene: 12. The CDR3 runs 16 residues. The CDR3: CASSPSGRTSENEQFF. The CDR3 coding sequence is TGTGCCAGCAGCCCTAGTGGGCGGACTAGCGAAAATGAGCAGTTCTTC.

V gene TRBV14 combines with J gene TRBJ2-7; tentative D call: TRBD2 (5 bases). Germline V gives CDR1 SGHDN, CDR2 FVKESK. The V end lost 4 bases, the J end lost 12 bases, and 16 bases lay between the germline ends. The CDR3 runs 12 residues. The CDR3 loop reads CASSLSTGRVYF. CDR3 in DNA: TGTGCCAGCAGCCTTTCGACCGGGCGGGTGTACTTC.

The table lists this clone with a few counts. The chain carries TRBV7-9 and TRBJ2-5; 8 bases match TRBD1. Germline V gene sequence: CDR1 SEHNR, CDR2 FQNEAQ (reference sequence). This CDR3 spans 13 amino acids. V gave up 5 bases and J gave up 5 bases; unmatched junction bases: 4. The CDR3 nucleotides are TGTGCCAGCAGCCCCCGGACAGGGGAGACCCAGTACTTC. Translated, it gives CASSPRTGETQYF.

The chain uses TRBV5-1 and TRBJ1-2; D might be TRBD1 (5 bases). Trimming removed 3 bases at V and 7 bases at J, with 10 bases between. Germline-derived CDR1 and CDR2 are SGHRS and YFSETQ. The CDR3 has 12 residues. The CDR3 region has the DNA TGCGCCAGCAGCTCCCAAGGGACTGGCTACACCTTC. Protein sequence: CASSSQGTGYTF.

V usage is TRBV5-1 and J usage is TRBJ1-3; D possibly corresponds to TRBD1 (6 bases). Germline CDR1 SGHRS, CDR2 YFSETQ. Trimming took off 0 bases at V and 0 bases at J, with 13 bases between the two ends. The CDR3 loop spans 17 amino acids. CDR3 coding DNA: TGCGCCAGCAGCTTGGAATCGATGGGGGCCTCTGGAAACACCATATATTTT. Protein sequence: CASSLESMGASGNTIYF.

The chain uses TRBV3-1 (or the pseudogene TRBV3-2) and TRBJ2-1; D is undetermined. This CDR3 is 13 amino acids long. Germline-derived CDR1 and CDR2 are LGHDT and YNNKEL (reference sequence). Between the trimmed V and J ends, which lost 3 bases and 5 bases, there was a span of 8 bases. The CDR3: CASSHHGDNEQFF. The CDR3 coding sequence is TGTGCCAGCAGCCACCATGGGGACAATGAGCAGTTCTTC.

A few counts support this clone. The DNA of the CDR3 is TGTGCCAGCAGCCCCTCGGGCTCAATACGAATGAACACTGAAGCTTTCTTT. Amino acid sequence: CASSPSGSIRMNTEAFF. The rearrangement joins TRBV9 to TRBJ1-1, with unresolved D. CDR1 SGDLS and CDR2 YYNGEE come from the germline V gene. Trimming cost V 4 bases and J 0 bases, with 19 bases left between them. The CDR3 is made up of 17 amino acids.

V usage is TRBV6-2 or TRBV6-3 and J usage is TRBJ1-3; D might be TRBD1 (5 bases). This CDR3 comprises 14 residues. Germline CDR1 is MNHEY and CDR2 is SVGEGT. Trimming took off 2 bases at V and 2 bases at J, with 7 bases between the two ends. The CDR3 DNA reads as TGTGCCAGCAGTTACGACAGCACTGGAAACACCATATATTTT. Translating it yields CASSYDSTGNTIYF.

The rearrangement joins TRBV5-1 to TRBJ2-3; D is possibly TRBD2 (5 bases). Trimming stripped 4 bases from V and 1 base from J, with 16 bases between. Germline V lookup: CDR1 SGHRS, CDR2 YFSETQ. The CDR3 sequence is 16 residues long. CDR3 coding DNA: TGCGCCAGCAGCCCTAGGATCCTGCGGGGCACAGATACGCAGTATTTT. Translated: CASSPRILRGTDTQYF.

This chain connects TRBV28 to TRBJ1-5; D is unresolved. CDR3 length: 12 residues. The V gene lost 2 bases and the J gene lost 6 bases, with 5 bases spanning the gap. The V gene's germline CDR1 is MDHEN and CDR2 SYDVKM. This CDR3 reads CASSLMSQPQHF. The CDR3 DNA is TGTGCCAGCAGTTTAATGTCTCAGCCCCAGCATTTT. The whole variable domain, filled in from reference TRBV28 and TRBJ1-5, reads DVKVTQSSRYLVKRTGEKVFLECVQDMDHENMFWYRQDPGLGLRLIYFSYDVKMKEKGDIPEGYSVSREKKERFSLILESASTNQTSMYLCASSLMSQPQHFGDGTRLSIL.